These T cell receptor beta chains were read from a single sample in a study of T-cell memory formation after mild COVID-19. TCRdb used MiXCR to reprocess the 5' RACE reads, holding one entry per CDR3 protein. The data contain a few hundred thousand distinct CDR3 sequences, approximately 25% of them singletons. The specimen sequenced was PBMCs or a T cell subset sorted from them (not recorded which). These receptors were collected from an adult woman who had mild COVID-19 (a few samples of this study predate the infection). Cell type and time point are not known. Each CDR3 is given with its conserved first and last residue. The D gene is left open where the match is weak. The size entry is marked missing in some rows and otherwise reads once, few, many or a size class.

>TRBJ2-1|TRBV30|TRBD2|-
CAWNDGERERNEQFF
TGTGCCTGGAATGACGGCGAGCGGGAGAGGAATGAGCAGTTCTTC
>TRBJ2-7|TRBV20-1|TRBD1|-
CSAPTALRTGGHEQYF
TGCAGTGCTCCGACAGCCCTCAGGACAGGGGGCCACGAGCAGTACTTC
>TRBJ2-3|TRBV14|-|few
CASSQETEDTQYF
TGTGCCAGCAGCCAAGAGACAGAAGATACGCAGTATTTT
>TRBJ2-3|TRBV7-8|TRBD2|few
CASRPDLGSTSGTDTQYF
TGTGCCAGCAGACCCGATCTGGGGTCGACTAGCGGCACAGATACGCAGTATTTT
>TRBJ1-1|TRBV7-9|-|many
CASSLQNTEAFF
TGTGCCAGCAGCTTACAGAACACTGAAGCTTTCTTT
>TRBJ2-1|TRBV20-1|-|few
CSARDRGRSEQFF
TGCAGTGCTAGAGATCGGGGGCGTTCAGAGCAGTTCTTC
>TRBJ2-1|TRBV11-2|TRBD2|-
CASSFQTSGAYNEQFF
TGTGCCAGCAGCTTCCAAACTAGCGGGGCCTACAATGAGCAGTTCTTC
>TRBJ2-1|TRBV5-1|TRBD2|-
CASSLEPLAGVGDEQFF
TGCGCCAGCAGCTTGGAACCCCTAGCGGGGGTGGGGGATGAGCAGTTCTTC
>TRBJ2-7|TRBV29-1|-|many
CSGGETYEQYF
TGCAGCGGCGGGGAGACCTACGAGCAGTACTTC
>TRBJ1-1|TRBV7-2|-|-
CASSSETTDGTAEAFF
TGTGCCAGCAGCTCCGAAACGACAGACGGAACCGCTGAAGCTTTCTTT
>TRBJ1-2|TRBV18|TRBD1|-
CASQRQGANYGYTF
TGTGCCAGCCAACGACAGGGGGCAAACTATGGCTACACCTTC
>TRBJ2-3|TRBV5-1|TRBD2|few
CASSLNREGDTQYF
TGCGCCAGCAGCTTGAATAGGGAGGGAGATACGCAGTATTTT
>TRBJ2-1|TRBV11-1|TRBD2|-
CASRLGTGGASNEQFF
TGTGCCAGCAGGTTGGGAACGGGAGGGGCGAGCAATGAGCAGTTCTTC
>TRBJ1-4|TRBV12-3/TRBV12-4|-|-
CASSNTVWDEKLFF
TGTGCCAGCAGTAACACGGTGTGGGACGAAAAACTGTTTTTT
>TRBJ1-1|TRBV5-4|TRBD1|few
CASSVVVGTGLVNTEAFF
TGTGCCAGCAGCGTAGTTGTGGGGACAGGCCTTGTGAACACTGAAGCTTTCTTT
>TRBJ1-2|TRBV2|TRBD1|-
CASILAPGTGGIDGYTF
TGTGCCAGCATCCTAGCGCCCGGGACAGGGGGCATCGATGGCTACACCTTC
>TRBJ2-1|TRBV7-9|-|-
CASSLRVNEQFF
TGTGCCAGCAGCCTTAGAGTCAATGAGCAGTTCTTC
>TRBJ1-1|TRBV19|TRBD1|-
CASSIPDYRGIEAFF
TGTGCCAGTAGTATACCTGACTACAGGGGGATTGAAGCTTTCTTT
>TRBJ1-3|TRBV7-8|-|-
CASRLGRNSGNTIYF
TGTGCCAGCAGATTAGGACGAAACTCTGGAAACACCATATATTTT
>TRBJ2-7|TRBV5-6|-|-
CASTLGRSYEQYF
TGTGCCAGCACCCTCGGAAGATCCTACGAGCAGTACTTC
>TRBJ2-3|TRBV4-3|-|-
CASSGQTTDTQYF
TGCGCCAGCAGCGGGCAGACCACAGATACGCAGTATTTT
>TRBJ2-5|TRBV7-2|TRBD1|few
CASSFGQGGFETQYF
TGTGCCAGCAGCTTTGGACAGGGCGGATTTGAGACCCAGTACTTC
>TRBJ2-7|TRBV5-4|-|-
CASSRPRGYEQYF
TGTGCCAGCAGCCGGCCCCGTGGCTACGAGCAGTACTTC
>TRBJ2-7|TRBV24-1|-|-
CATSVPYEQYF
TGTGCCACCAGTGTCCCCTACGAGCAGTACTTC
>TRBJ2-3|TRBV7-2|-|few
CASSLYLTDTQYF
TGTGCCAGCAGCTTATACTTGACAGATACGCAGTATTTT
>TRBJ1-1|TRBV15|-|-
CATSSSPQLNTEAFF
TGTGCCACCAGCAGCTCGCCCCAGCTTAACACTGAAGCTTTCTTT
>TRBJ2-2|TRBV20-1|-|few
CSASRAGPVGELFF
TGCAGTGCTAGTCGCGCAGGGCCGGTCGGGGAGCTGTTTTTT
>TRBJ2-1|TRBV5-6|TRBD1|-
CASSGKGAYNEQFF
TGTGCCAGCAGCGGGAAGGGGGCTTACAATGAGCAGTTCTTC
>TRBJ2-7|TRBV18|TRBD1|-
CASSLSDRNYEQYF
TGTGCCAGCTCCCTCTCGGACAGGAACTACGAGCAGTACTTC
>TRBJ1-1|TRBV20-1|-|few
CSARRLNTEAFF
TGCAGTGCTAGACGACTTAACACTGAAGCTTTCTTT
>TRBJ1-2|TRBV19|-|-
CASTPSHPRNYGYTF
TGTGCCAGTACTCCCAGCCACCCGCGGAACTATGGCTACACCTTC
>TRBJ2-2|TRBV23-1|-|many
CASSQFSLITISGELFF
TGCGCCAGCAGTCAATTCTCGCTCATAACAATATCCGGGGAGCTGTTTTTT
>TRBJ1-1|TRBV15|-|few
CATSSRTGNTEAFF
TGTGCCACCAGCAGCCGTACAGGGAACACTGAAGCTTTCTTT
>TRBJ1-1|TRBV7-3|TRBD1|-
CASSPGTGVAFF
TGTGCCAGCAGCCCCGGGACAGGGGTGGCTTTCTTT
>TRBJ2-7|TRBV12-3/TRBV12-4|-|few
CATSSGAGSYEQYF
TGTGCCACCTCCTCTGGAGCGGGCTCCTACGAGCAGTACTTC
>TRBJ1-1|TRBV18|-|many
CASSPIQNTEAFF
TGTGCCAGCTCACCAATACAGAACACTGAAGCTTTCTTT
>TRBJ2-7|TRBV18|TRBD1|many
CASSPGTGGYEQYF
TGTGCCAGCAGCCCGGGGACAGGTGGCTACGAGCAGTACTTC
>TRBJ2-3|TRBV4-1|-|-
CASSQEGAAVGMGTDTQYF
TGCGCCAGCAGCCAAGAAGGAGCAGCGGTGGGTATGGGCACAGATACGCAGTATTTT
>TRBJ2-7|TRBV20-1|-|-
CSARRLDYEQYF
TGCAGTGCTAGGCGACTAGACTACGAGCAGTACTTC
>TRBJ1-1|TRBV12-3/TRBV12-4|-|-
CASSLGKAFF
TGTGCCAGCAGTTTAGGGAAAGCTTTCTTT
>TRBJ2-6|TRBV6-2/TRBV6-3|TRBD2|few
CASRKSGGSSGANVLTF
TGTGCCAGCAGAAAAAGCGGGGGAAGTTCTGGGGCCAACGTCCTGACTTTC
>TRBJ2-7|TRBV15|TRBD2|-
CATREGLAGVFSYEQYF
TGTGCCACTCGGGAGGGGCTAGCGGGAGTCTTCTCCTACGAGCAGTACTTC
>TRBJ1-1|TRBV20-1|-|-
CSAILTANTEAFF
TGCAGTGCTATACTGACAGCAAACACTGAAGCTTTCTTT